The following is a TCR beta chain sequence with its context. The sample is drawn from a study of cytomegalovirus exposure and HLA in healthy donors. A multiplex PCR was run with 60 Vbeta primers and 13 Jbeta primers. Profiling relied on immunoSEQ multiplex PCR, and the TCRdb table lists in-frame clones only, not all of them. Listed are 30,000 to 35,000 clones; under 2% falls within the top ten. CDR1 is SEHNR, CDR2 FQNEAQ, per germline (reference sequence). CDR3 size: 14 residues. V lost 2 bases, J lost 0 bases, and 7 bases lay in between. The sample comprised PBMCs. This chain connects TRBV7-9 to TRBJ1-1, with unresolved D. The receptor's source is a woman aged 40 to 50 in good health and CMV-seropositive. The DNA for the CDR3 is TGTGCCAGCAGCTTACTCCAGATGAACACTGAAGCTTTCTTT. It yields the protein CASSLLQMNTEAFF.